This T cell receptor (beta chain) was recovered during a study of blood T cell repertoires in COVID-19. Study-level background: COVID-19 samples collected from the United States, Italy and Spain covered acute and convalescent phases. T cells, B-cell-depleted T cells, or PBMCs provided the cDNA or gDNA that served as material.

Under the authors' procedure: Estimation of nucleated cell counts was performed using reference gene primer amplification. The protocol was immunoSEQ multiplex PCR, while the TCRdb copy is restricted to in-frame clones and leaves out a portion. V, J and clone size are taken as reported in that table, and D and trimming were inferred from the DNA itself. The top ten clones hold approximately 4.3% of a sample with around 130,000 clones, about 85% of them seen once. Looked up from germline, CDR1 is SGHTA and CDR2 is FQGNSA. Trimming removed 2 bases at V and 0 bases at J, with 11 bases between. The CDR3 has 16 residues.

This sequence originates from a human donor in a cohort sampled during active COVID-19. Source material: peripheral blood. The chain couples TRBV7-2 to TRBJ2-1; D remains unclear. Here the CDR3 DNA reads TGTGCCAGCAGCTTAAGCGTCGCTTACTCCTACAATGAGCAGTTCTTC. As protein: CASSLSVAYSYNEQFF.